This TCR beta chain was recorded in a study of blood T cell repertoires in COVID-19. About the study: T cells, B-cell-depleted T cells, or PBMCs supplied cDNA or gDNA.

This table comes from immunoSEQ multiplex PCR, and its TCRdb copy is limited to in-frame clones, with some not included. The sample lists under 400,000 clones; 80% to 90% were seen once. Seattle patients were enrolled during active infection and followed longitudinally. Trimming took 5 bases from V and 4 from J; bases not matched to a gene: 10. This CDR3 has 16 residues. Germline values: CDR1 SEHNR, CDR2 FQNEAQ (reference sequence). Sequencing was done on a sample of peripheral blood. This chain links TRBV7-9 with TRBJ2-3, with 9 bases fitting TRBD1. The sequence was collected from a woman aged 25 to 39 with COVID-19, enrolled during active disease. The CDR3 region is CASSPWTGVSADTQYF. DNA of the CDR3: TGTGCCAGCAGCCCCTGGACAGGGGTTTCGGCAGATACGCAGTATTTT.